The next 10 T cell receptor beta chains were all read from a single sample in a study of Ad26.COV2.S vaccination and SARS-CoV-2 variants. Treatment defined: around 19 received Ad26.COV2.S at low or high dose, single or two shots; 5 received placebo; per-sample allocation not given. Material that was analyzed had been drawn on day 63 after the first vaccine or placebo injection. Produced via immunoSEQ multiplex PCR; TCRdb's table is partial and in-frame only. This table holds 410,000 or so clones, around 92% found once. The sample was peripheral blood, taken in a trial of Ad26.COV2.S vaccine versus placebo. These receptors were collected from a person aged 18-65 years who received the Ad26.COV2.S COVID-19 vaccine or a placebo.

The chain recombines TRBV4-1 with TRBJ1-1; tentatively, D is TRBD1 (5 bases). Trimming removed 4 bases from V and 6 bases from J, with 9 bases in between. Looked up from germline, CDR1 is MGHRA and CDR2 is YSYEKL. The CDR3 runs to 12 residues. The CDR3 is CASSPGLPEAFF. CDR3 bases: TGCGCCAGCAGCCCGGGACTCCCTGAAGCTTTCTTT.

The genes are TRBV7-9 and TRBJ2-1, with D unresolved. Per the germline V gene, CDR1 is SEHNR and CDR2 is FQNEAQ (reference sequence). V was clipped by 1 base and J by 8 bases, with 6 bases between them. The CDR3 has 12 residues. CDR3 residues: CASSLVRDEQFF. CDR3 coding DNA: TGTGCCAGCAGCTTAGTTCGGGATGAGCAGTTCTTC.

The genes are TRBV5-3 and TRBJ1-4, with 9 bases aligning to TRBD1. TRBV5-3 is an open reading frame whose function is uncertain. The CDR3 has 19 residues. Trimming cost V 0 bases and J 13 bases; bases outside gene matches: 22. The CDR3 DNA reads as TGTGCCAGAAGCTTGGCCCTCTCCGGGACAGGGCGGCGGGTGGTTAGACTGTTTTTT. This codes for CARSLALSGTGRRVVRLFF.

This clone was seen a single time. The gene calls are TRBV10-1 and TRBJ2-1; the D is unclear. With 0 bases removed from V and 2 bases from J, the gap between germline ends came to 11 bases. This CDR3 has 16 amino acids. Germline-derived CDR1 and CDR2 are WNHNN and SYGVQD (reference sequence). The CDR3 DNA reads TGCGCCAGCAGTGAGTCTGGGATCTTAACCTACAATGAGCAGTTCTTC. The encoded protein is CASSESGILTYNEQFF.

The chain has TRBV6-6 and TRBJ2-2; 7 bases are a match to TRBD2. The CDR3 contains 15 residues. With 5 bases clipped from V and 3 bases from J, the junction kept 6 bases outside the gene matches. Germline values: CDR1 MNHNY, CDR2 SVGAGI (reference sequence). CDR3 residues: CASSQRAGDTGELFF. The DNA of the CDR3 is TGTGCCAGCAGTCAGAGGGCGGGAGACACCGGGGAGCTGTTTTTT.

V gene TRBV28 combines with J gene TRBJ2-7; D gene unclear. Germline CDR1 is MDHEN and CDR2 is SYDVKM. This CDR3 is built from 12 residues. Trimming shortened V by 1 base and J by 4 bases, and 5 bases separated the two germline ends. The CDR3 DNA reads as TGTGCCAGCAGTTTATCCCGTTACGAGCAGTACTTC. This codes for CASSLSRYEQYF.

As DNA, the CDR3 is TGTGCCAGCGGCGAAACCGGGACACCCCAAGAGACCCAGTACTTC. It is translated as CASGETGTPQETQYF. The chain uses TRBV7-2 and TRBJ2-5; a weak D match, TRBD1 (6 bases). The germline CDR1 and CDR2 sequences are SGHTA and FQGNSA. With 8 bases removed from V and 1 base from J, the gap between germline ends came to 17 bases. The CDR3 is made up of 15 amino acids.

The genes are TRBV19 and TRBJ1-2, with D possibly TRBD1 on 5 matching bases. CDR3 length equals 16 residues. V was clipped by 5 bases and J by 2 bases, with 18 bases between them. Germline-derived CDR1 and CDR2 are LNHDA and SQIVND (reference sequence). The CDR3 loop reads CASSPYSGAGNYGYTF. CDR3 nucleotides: TGTGCCAGTAGTCCTTATTCTGGGGCAGGAAACTATGGCTACACCTTC.

The gene calls are TRBV5-4 and TRBJ2-3, with a possible D match to TRBD2 (8 bases). The CDR3 runs to 16 residues. Germline-derived CDR1 and CDR2 are SGHNT and YYREEE (reference sequence). Trimming shortened V by 9 bases and J by 0 bases, and 20 bases separated the two germline ends. CDR3 nucleotide sequence: TGTGCCACCGGAAACCGGGGGGGACAGAGCACAGATACGCAGTATTTT. As protein: CATGNRGGQSTDTQYF.

The chain carries TRBV5-1 and TRBJ2-7; 9 bases align to TRBD1. Trimming at V came to 4 bases and at J to 1 base, leaving 15 bases not matched to a gene. Germline loops: CDR1 SGHRS, CDR2 YFSETQ. CDR3 length: 18 residues. DNA of the CDR3: TGCGCCAGCAGCCCAGCCGGGACAGGGATGGGCTGGTCCTACGAGCAGTACTTC. Encoded protein: CASSPAGTGMGWSYEQYF.